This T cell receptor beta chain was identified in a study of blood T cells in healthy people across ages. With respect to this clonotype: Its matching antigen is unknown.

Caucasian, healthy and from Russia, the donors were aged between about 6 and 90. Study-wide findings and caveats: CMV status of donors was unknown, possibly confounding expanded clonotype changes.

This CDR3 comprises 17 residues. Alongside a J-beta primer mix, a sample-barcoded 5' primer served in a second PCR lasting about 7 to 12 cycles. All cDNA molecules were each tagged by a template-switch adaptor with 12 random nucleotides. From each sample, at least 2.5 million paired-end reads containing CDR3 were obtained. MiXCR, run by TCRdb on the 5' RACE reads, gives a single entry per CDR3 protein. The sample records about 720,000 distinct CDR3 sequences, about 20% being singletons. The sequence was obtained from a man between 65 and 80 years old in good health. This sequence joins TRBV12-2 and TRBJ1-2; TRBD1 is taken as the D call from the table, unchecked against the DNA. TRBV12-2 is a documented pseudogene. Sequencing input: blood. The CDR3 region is CASRLVKQPGASYGYTF. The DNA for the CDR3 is TGTGCAAGTCGCTTAGTAAAACAGCCAGGGGCGAGCTATGGCTACACCTTC.